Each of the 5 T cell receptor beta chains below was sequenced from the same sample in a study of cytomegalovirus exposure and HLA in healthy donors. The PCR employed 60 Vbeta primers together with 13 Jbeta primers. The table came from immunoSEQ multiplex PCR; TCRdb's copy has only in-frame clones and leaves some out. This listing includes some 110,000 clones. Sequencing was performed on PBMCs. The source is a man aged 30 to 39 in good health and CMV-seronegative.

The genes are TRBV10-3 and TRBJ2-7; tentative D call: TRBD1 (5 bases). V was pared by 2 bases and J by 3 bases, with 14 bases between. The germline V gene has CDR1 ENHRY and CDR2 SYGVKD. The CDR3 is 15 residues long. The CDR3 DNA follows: TGTGCCATCAGTGAGGGACACCCGGGCTACTACGAGCAGTACTTC. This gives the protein CAISEGHPGYYEQYF.

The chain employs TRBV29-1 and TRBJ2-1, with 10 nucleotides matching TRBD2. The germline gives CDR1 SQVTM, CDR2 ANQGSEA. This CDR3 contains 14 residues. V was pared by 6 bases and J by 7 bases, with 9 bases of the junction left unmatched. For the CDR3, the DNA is TGCAGCGTAGTACCGGGACTAGCGTTTAATGAGCAGTTCTTC. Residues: CSVVPGLAFNEQFF.

The DNA for the CDR3 is TGTGCCAGCAGCCTGACTAGCGGGGGATCTAACGAGCAGTACTTC. Amino acids: CASSLTSGGSNEQYF. V and J are TRBV6-6 and TRBJ2-5; 12 bases are a match to TRBD2. The J call may be incorrect, as the DNA end agrees better with TRBJ2-7. CDR3 length equals 15 residues. Germline loops: CDR1 MNHNY, CDR2 SVGAGI (reference sequence).

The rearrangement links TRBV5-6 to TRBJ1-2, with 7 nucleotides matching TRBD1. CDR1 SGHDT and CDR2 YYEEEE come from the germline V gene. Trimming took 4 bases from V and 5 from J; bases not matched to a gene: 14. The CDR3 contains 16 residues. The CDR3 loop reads CASSPINQQGMYGYTF. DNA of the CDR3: TGTGCCAGCAGCCCTATTAACCAACAGGGGATGTATGGCTACACCTTC.

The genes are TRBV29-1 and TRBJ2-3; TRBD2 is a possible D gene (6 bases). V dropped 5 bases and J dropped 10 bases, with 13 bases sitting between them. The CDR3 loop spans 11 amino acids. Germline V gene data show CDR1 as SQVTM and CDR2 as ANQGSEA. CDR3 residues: CSVFPGVPQYF. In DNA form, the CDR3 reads TGCAGCGTTTTTCCGGGAGTTCCGCAGTATTTT.